Described below is a single T cell receptor beta chain sequence and its context. Germline V gene lookup returns CDR1 SGHRS and CDR2 YFSETQ. Trimming took off 4 bases at V and 1 base at J, with 11 bases between the two ends. The CDR3 is made up of 14 amino acids. Generated by immunoSEQ multiplex PCR, the TCRdb table keeps only in-frame clones and is missing some. The data show approximately 170,000 clones, 90% to 95% seen once. These data belong to a study of control samples from healthy donors and cancer patients. This chain connects TRBV5-1 to TRBJ1-2, with D possibly matching TRBD1 (5 bases). The source is a woman under 40 in good health. Sequencing input: blood. The CDR3 sequence is CASSAGMGNYGYTF. CDR3 in DNA: TGCGCCAGCAGCGCAGGGATGGGTAACTATGGCTACACCTTC.